This T cell receptor beta chain derives from a study of Ad26.COV2.S vaccination and SARS-CoV-2 variants. Whole-study findings and limits: It is possible that the TCR breadth and depth analyses underestimated the total T cell responses.

Points on this clone: Its antigen is not identified.

As to treatment: some 20 received Ad26.COV2.S at low or high dose, single or two shots; 5 received placebo; per-sample allocation not given. After the first vaccine or placebo injection, samples were drawn on day 63. Ad26 vector vaccine expressed Wuhan-strain SARS-CoV-2 spike. The protocol was immunoSEQ multiplex PCR, while the TCRdb copy is restricted to in-frame clones and leaves out a portion. This table holds roughly 320,000 clones, 86% found once. The J segment lost 5 bases and the V segment lost 2 bases, leaving 5 bases of the junction unmatched. The CDR3 runs 15 residues. The germline V gene has CDR1 MNHNS and CDR2 SASEGT.

The gene calls are TRBV6-1 and TRBJ2-5; 10 bases fit TRBD2. The receptor's source is a person aged 18-60 years who received the Ad26.COV2.S COVID-19 vaccine or a placebo. The specimen was peripheral blood, collected in a trial of Ad26.COV2.S vaccine versus placebo. The CDR3 bases are TGTGCCAGCAGTGAATTAGCGGGGGGTTGGGAGACCCAGTACTTC. This encodes CASSELAGGWETQYF.